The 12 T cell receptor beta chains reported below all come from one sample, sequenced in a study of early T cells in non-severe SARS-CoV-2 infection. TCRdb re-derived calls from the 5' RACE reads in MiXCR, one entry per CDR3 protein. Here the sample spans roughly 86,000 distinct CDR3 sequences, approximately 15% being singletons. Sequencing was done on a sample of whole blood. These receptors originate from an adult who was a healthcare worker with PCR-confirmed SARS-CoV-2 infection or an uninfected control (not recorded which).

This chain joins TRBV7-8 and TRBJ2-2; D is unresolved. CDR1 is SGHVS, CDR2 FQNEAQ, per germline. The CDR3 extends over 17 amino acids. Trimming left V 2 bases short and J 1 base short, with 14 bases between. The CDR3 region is CASSLLWARMNTGELFF. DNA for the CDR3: TGTGCCAGCAGCTTACTTTGGGCTAGGATGAACACCGGGGAGCTGTTTTTT.

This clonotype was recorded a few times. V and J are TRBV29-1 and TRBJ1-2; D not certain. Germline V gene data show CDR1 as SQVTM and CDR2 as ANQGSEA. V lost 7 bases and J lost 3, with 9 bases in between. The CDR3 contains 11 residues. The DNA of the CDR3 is TGCAGCGCCGGACTGTACTATGGCTACACCTTC. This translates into CSAGLYYGYTF. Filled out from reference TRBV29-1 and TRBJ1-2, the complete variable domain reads SAVISQKPSRDICQRGTSLTIQCQVDSQVTMMFWYRQQPGQSLTLIATANQGSEATYESGFVIDKFPISRPNLTFSTLTVSNMSPEDSSIYLCSAGLYYGYTFGSGTRLTVV.

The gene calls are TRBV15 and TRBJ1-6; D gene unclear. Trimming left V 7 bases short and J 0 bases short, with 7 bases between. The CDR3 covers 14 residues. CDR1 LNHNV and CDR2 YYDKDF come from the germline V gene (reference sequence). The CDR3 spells CATKESSYNSPLHF. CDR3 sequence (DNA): TGTGCCACCAAGGAGAGCTCCTATAATTCACCCCTCCACTTT.

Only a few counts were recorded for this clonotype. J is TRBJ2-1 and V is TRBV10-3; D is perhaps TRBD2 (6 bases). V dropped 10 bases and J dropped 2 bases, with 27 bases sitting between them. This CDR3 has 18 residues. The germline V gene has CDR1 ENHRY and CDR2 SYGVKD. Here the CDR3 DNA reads TGTGCCACCCACCCGTCACGACTAGTTGGTCGAACCTACAATGAGCAGTTCTTC. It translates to CATHPSRLVGRTYNEQFF.

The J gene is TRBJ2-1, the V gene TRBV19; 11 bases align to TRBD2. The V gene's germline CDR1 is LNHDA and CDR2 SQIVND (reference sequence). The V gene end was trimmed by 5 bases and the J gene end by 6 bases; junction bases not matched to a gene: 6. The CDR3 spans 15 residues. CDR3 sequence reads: CASSSGTSGLNEQFF. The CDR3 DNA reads TGTGCCAGTAGTTCCGGGACTAGCGGCCTCAATGAGCAGTTCTTC. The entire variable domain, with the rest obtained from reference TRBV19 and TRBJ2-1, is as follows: DGGITQSPKYLFRKEGQNVTLSCEQNLNHDAMYWYRQDPGQGLRLIYYSQIVNDFQKGDIAEGYSVSREKKESFPLTVTSAQKNPTAFYLCASSSGTSGLNEQFFGPGTRLTVL.

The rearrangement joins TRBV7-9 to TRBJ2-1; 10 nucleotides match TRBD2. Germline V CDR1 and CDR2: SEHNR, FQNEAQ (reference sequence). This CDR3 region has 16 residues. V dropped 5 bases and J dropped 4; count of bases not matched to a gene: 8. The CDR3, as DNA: TGTGCCAGCAGCCCCGCCGGGACTAGCGCTTACAATGAGCAGTTCTTC. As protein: CASSPAGTSAYNEQFF.

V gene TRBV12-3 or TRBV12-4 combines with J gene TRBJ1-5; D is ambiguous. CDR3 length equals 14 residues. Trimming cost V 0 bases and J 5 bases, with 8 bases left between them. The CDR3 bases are TGTGCCAGCAGTTTAGCCCACCGTCATCAGCCCCAGCATTTT. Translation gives CASSLAHRHQPQHF.

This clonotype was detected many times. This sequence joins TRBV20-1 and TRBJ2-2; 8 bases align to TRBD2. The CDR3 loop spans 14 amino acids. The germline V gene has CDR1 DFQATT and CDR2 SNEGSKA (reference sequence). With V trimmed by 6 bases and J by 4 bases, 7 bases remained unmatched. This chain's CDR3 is CSAGGGRGTGELFF. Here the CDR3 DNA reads TGCAGTGCCGGCGGGGGGCGCGGCACCGGGGAGCTGTTTTTT.

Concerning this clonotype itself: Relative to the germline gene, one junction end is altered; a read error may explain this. CDR3: CASSPSAGSSSENTIYF. Here the CDR3 DNA reads TGTGCCAGCAGTCCATCGGCAGGGAGTTCCTCTGAAAACACCATATATTTT. The V gene is TRBV27, the J gene TRBJ1-3; TRBD1 might be the D (5 bases). The CDR3 has 17 residues. CDR1 and CDR2 from the germline V gene are MNHEY and SMNVEV (reference sequence).

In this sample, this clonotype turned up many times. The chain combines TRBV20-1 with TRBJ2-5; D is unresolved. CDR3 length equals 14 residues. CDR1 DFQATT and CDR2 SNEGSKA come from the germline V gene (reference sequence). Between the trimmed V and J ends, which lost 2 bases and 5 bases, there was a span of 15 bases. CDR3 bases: TGCAGTGCTAGACCCCCTGAGGATTCGGAGACCCAGTACTTC. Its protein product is CSARPPEDSETQYF.

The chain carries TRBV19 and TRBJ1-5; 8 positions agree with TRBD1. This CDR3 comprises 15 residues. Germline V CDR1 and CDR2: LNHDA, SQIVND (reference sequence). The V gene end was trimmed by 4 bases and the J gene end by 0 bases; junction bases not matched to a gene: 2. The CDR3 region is CASSKQGGSNQPQHF. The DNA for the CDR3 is TGTGCCAGTAGTAAACAGGGGGGTAGCAATCAGCCCCAGCATTTT.

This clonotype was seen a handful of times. CDR3 DNA: TGCAGCGCAGAACCGGGGCAAGAGACCCAGTACTTC. Translating it yields CSAEPGQETQYF. This sequence joins TRBV29-1 and TRBJ2-5, with D possibly matching TRBD2 (5 bases). The CDR3 consists of 12 residues. Germline V gene sequence: CDR1 SQVTM, CDR2 ANQGSEA. Trimming cost V 7 bases and J 2 bases, with 11 bases left between them.